This TCR beta chain is from a study of cytomegalovirus exposure and HLA in healthy donors. Regarding the study as a whole: In a later analysis, TCR beta V- and J-gene trimming showed a link to a missense DCLRE1C variant. Available immune exposure information was restricted to CMV serostatus only. Fewer than 20,000 TCR beta sequences were associated with HLA alleles at 0.05 false discovery rate in a later analysis.

The CDR3 contains 15 residues. CDR1 and CDR2 (germline): SEHNR, FQNEAQ (reference sequence). V shed 0 bases and J shed 7 bases, with 13 bases lying between them. Both 60 Vbeta primers and 13 Jbeta primers went into the PCR. TCRdb keeps only in-frame clones here, not all; method: immunoSEQ multiplex PCR. The sample consists of some 130,000 clones, over 75% of them appearing once. Remarks on this clone: Its antigen remains unidentified.

Sequenced input: PBMCs. The J gene is TRBJ1-5, the V gene TRBV7-9, with TRBD1 as a possible D gene (5 bases). This TCR came from a man aged 30 to 39 in good health. CDR3 sequence (DNA): TGTGCCAGCAGCTTAGCGAGTGGGGCAGGGCAGCCCCAGCATTTT. This sequence encodes CASSLASGAGQPQHF.